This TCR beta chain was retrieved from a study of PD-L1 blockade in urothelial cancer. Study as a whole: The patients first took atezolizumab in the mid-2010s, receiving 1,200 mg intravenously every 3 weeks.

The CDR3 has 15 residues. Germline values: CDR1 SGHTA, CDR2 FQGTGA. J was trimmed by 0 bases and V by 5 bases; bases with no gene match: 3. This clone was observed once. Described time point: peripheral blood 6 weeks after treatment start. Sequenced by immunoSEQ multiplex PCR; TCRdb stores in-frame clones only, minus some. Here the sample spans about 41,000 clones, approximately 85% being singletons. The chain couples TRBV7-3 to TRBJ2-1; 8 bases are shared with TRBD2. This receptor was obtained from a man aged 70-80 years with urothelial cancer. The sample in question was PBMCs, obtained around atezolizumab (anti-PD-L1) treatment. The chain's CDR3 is CASSMSGSSYNEQFF. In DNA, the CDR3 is TGTGCCAGCAGCATGAGCGGGAGCTCCTACAATGAGCAGTTCTTC.